This is a list of T cell receptor beta chains from one sample in a study of blood T cell repertoires in COVID-19. Libraries were prepared by immunoSEQ multiplex PCR; TCRdb keeps only in-frame clonotypes and omits some of them. The table has some 180,000 clones, approximately 80% seen once. The sequenced material came from peripheral blood. These receptors were taken from a woman between 40 and 55 years old with COVID-19, enrolled during active disease. Both conserved end residues are part of each CDR3. D genes are given only for firm matches. The size entry is marked missing in some rows and otherwise reads once, few, many or a size class.

v_call	j_call	d_call	clone_size	cdr3_nt	cdr3_aa
TRBV6-4	TRBJ2-3	TRBD2	NA	TGTGCCAGCAGAAATCTAGCGGGAGGCACAGATACGCAGTATTTT	CASRNLAGGTDTQYF
TRBV10-2	TRBJ1-5	NA	few	TGCGCCAGCGGGAAACTTGAGGGAGGCGGTCAGCCCCAGCATTTT	CASGKLEGGGQPQHF
TRBV7-3	TRBJ2-1	NA	NA	TGTGCCAGCAGCTTGGGGGCTTCCTACAATGAGCAGTTCTTC	CASSLGASYNEQFF
TRBV2	TRBJ2-3	NA	NA	TGTGCCAGCCAAACCGCCGCAGGGCTCATCCTTCCCGCTAGCACAGATACGCAGTATTTT	CASQTAAGLILPASTDTQYF
TRBV3-1/TRBV3-2	TRBJ2-1	TRBD2	NA	TGTGCCAGCAGCCAAGGTGGCGGGGGAGGCGATGAGCAGTTCTTC	CASSQGGGGGDEQFF
TRBV2	TRBJ2-3	TRBD2	NA	TGTGCCAGCGCGGGACTAGCGGGAGTAACAGATACGCAGTATTTT	CASAGLAGVTDTQYF
TRBV7-2	TRBJ2-1	TRBD1	NA	TGTGCCAGCAGCGTGCGGACAGGGTTATACAATGAGCAGTTCTTC	CASSVRTGLYNEQFF
TRBV9	TRBJ2-7	TRBD1	NA	TGTGCCAGCAGTGGGGGGACAGGGACGTACGAGCAGTACTTC	CASSGGTGTYEQYF
TRBV24-1	TRBJ2-5	TRBD2	NA	TGTGCCACCAGTGAAGCAGCGGGGGGCCCTCAAGAGACCCAGTACTTC	CATSEAAGGPQETQYF
TRBV7-3	TRBJ2-2	TRBD2	once	TGTGCCAGCAGCTTCCAAGGGACTAGTGTTTCCGGGGAGCTGTTTTTT	CASSFQGTSVSGELFF
TRBV27	TRBJ2-3	TRBD2	NA	TGTGCCAGCAGTTCAATGACTAGCGGGAGGGCCGCAGATACGCAGTATTTT	CASSSMTSGRAADTQYF
TRBV2	TRBJ1-4	TRBD1	NA	TGTGCCAGCAGTGAAGGGGACAGCAAGAATGAAAAACTGTTTTTT	CASSEGDSKNEKLFF
TRBV27	TRBJ2-7	TRBD1	once	TGTGCCAGCAGTTTTGGAGTACAGGGGGCCCCCTACGAGCAGTACTTC	CASSFGVQGAPYEQYF
TRBV10-2	TRBJ2-7	TRBD2	many	TGCGCCACCAGAGACCAAGCGGGAGGCACCTACGAGCAGTACTTC	CATRDQAGGTYEQYF
TRBV6-1	TRBJ1-3	NA	NA	TGTGCCAGCAGTGACAGGGGCCTTGGAAACACCATATATTTT	CASSDRGLGNTIYF
TRBV7-3	TRBJ2-3	TRBD1	NA	TGTGCCAGCAGCTCGACAGGGTTAGCAGATACGCAGTATTTT	CASSSTGLADTQYF
TRBV10-3	TRBJ2-7	NA	NA	TGTGCCATTAGGTCAGGGCCCCACTACGAGCAGTACTTC	CAIRSGPHYEQYF
TRBV19	TRBJ1-2	TRBD1	NA	TGTGCCAGCGGACAGGAATTAATGGGAGGCTACACCTTC	CASGQELMGGYTF
TRBV29-1	TRBJ1-1	TRBD1	NA	TGCAGCGCCGAAGCAGGGGGACCTGAAGCTTTCTTT	CSAEAGGPEAFF
TRBV7-9	TRBJ1-1	NA	NA	TGTGCCAGCAAGCTCATGAACACTGAAGCTTTCTTT	CASKLMNTEAFF
TRBV6-2/TRBV6-3	TRBJ2-1	TRBD2	NA	TGTGCCAGCAGTTACCCGACTAGCGGGGGGGCCTACAATGAGCAGTTCTTC	CASSYPTSGGAYNEQFF
TRBV7-3	TRBJ2-3	TRBD2	NA	TGTGCCAGCAGCTTAGCGGGGGGGCTGTCAGATACGCAGTATTTT	CASSLAGGLSDTQYF
TRBV7-8	TRBJ2-7	NA	NA	TGTGCCAGCACGGACATCTACGAGCAGTACTTC	CASTDIYEQYF
TRBV3-1/TRBV3-2	TRBJ1-2	NA	NA	TGTGCCAGCAGCCAGGGAGTTTTTAACTATGGCTACACCTTC	CASSQGVFNYGYTF
TRBV10-3	TRBJ2-2	TRBD2	NA	TGTGCCATCAGTTCCGGGACTAGCGGGAGTAATGCCGGGGAGCTGTTTTTT	CAISSGTSGSNAGELFF
TRBV5-8	TRBJ1-1	NA	NA	TGTGCCAGCAGCTTAACTCACCTGAACACTGAAGCTTTCTTT	CASSLTHLNTEAFF
TRBV28	TRBJ2-7	TRBD1	once	TGTGCCAGCAGCAGGACAGGTTGGAGAGAGCAGTACTTC	CASSRTGWREQYF
TRBV29-1	TRBJ2-7	TRBD2	NA	TGCAGCGTCGAACGGGGGGGGTTCGAGCAGTACTTC	CSVERGGFEQYF
TRBV2	TRBJ1-1	NA	NA	TGTGCCAGCAGTGGCCAGTTGAACACTGAAGCTTTCTTT	CASSGQLNTEAFF
TRBV25-1	TRBJ2-3	NA	once	TGTGCCAGCAGTGGTCAACTTATTGAAGATACGCAGTATTTT	CASSGQLIEDTQYF
TRBV18	TRBJ2-7	NA	NA	TGTGCCAGCTCACCCGGGACAACCTACGAGCAGTACTTC	CASSPGTTYEQYF
TRBV6-6	TRBJ1-5	TRBD1	few	TGTGCCAGCAGCGACAGGGACAATCAGCCCCAGCATTTT	CASSDRDNQPQHF
TRBV4-2	TRBJ1-2	NA	few	TGTGCCAGCAGCCAAGAAGCCACCGCTAACTATGGCTACACCTTC	CASSQEATANYGYTF
TRBV5-1	TRBJ2-1	TRBD2	NA	TGCGCCAGCAGCGCGACTAGCGGGAGAATGTATGAGCAGTTCTTC	CASSATSGRMYEQFF
TRBV6-5	TRBJ1-5	TRBD1	NA	TGTGCCAGCAGGGGGACAGGGGCGGATCAGCCCCAGCATTTT	CASRGTGADQPQHF
TRBV7-9	TRBJ2-1	TRBD2	NA	TGTGCCAGCAGCCCTAGCGGGGGGCATTCGGATGAGCAGTTCTTC	CASSPSGGHSDEQFF
TRBV3-1/TRBV3-2	TRBJ1-4	NA	NA	TGTGCCAGCAGCCAAGATCCCCTGGCCCCCGGGACTGAGAATGAAAAACTGTTTTTT	CASSQDPLAPGTENEKLFF
TRBV25-1	TRBJ2-4	NA	NA	TGTGCCAGCAGTGTTGAATCTAGGGGGAACATTCAGTACTTC	CASSVESRGNIQYF
TRBV24-1	TRBJ1-1	NA	NA	TGTGCCACCAGTGATCTCCGGGGCACTGAAGCTTTCTTT	CATSDLRGTEAFF
TRBV20-1	TRBJ2-1	NA	NA	TGCAGTGCTAGTATAGGACAGAAGCAGTTCTTC	CSASIGQKQFF
TRBV5-1	TRBJ2-1	TRBD1	NA	TGCGCCAGCAGCCTAGGACAGGGGTACAATGAGCAGTTCTTC	CASSLGQGYNEQFF
TRBV12-3/TRBV12-4	TRBJ1-2	NA	NA	TGTGCCAGCAGTAGACAGTCGGCCTATGGCTACACCTTC	CASSRQSAYGYTF
TRBV7-6	TRBJ2-5	TRBD2	NA	TGTGCCAGCAGCGCGTTCCTGAGGACTAGCGGAGCGTACCAAGAGACCCAGTACTTC	CASSAFLRTSGAYQETQYF
TRBV7-8	TRBJ1-1	TRBD1	NA	TGTGCCAGCAGCCCCAGGCCGGGACAGTCGAACACTGAAGCTTTCTTT	CASSPRPGQSNTEAFF
TRBV30	TRBJ2-2	NA	NA	TGTGCCTGGAGTGTAGGTCAGGGTACCGGGGAGCTGTTTTTT	CAWSVGQGTGELFF
TRBV4-1	TRBJ1-5	NA	NA	TGCGCCAGCAGCCAAGTTATAGGGGCGAATCAGCCCCAGCATTTT	CASSQVIGANQPQHF
TRBV28	TRBJ1-5	NA	NA	TGTGCCAGCAGTTTACAGGGGTATCAGCCCCAGCATTTT	CASSLQGYQPQHF
TRBV28	TRBJ2-1	TRBD1	NA	TGTGCCAGCAGCCACGTGGACAGGCGCTCCTACAATGAGCAGTTCTTC	CASSHVDRRSYNEQFF
TRBV9	TRBJ2-2	TRBD2	NA	TGTGCCAGCAGCACCCGGGGACTAGCGGGGGACAGGACCGGGGAGCTGTTTTTT	CASSTRGLAGDRTGELFF
TRBV9	TRBJ2-5	NA	NA	TGTGCCAGCAGCACTCCAATAACAGGGCAAGAGACCCAGTACTTC	CASSTPITGQETQYF
TRBV2	TRBJ2-2	TRBD2	NA	TGTGCCAGCAGTGAAGCTAGCGGGGGGGCAAACGGGGAGCTGTTTTTT	CASSEASGGANGELFF
TRBV5-4	TRBJ2-3	TRBD2	NA	TGTGCCAGCAGCTTGCGGCTAGCGGCAAGCACAGATACGCAGTATTTT	CASSLRLAASTDTQYF
TRBV6-5	TRBJ1-1	TRBD1	NA	TGTGCCAGCAGTTACTTGACAGGGGTCACTGAAGCTTTCTTT	CASSYLTGVTEAFF